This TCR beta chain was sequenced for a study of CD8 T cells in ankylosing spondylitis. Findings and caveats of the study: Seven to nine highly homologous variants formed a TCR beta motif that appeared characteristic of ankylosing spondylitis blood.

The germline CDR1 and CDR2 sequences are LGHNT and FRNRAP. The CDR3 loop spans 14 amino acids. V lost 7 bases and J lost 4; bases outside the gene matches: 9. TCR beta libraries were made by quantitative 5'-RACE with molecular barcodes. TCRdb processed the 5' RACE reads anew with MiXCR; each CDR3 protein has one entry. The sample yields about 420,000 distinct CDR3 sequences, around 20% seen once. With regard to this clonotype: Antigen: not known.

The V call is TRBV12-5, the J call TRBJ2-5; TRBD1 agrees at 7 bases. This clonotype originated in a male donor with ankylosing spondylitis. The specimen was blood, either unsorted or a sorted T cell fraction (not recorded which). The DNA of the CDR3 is TGTGCTAGTGCTCAGTGGACAGGCCGAGAGACCCAGTACTTC. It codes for CASAQWTGRETQYF.